These 24 T cell receptor beta chains were all obtained from the same sample, sequenced in a study of blood T cell repertoires in COVID-19 (dated by TCRdb to 2018 to 2021). Libraries were built with the immunoSEQ multiplex PCR assay. The source is immuneACCESS, and TCRdb retained only in-frame sequences with V and J called. Part of the clones is not carried over; for the studies checked, unresolved V genes explain less than half of this, and the remainder is unexplained. The table for this sample lists 120,000 to 150,000 clones; approximately 81% of them were counted only once. More than 2% of the sample lies in the top ten. Specimen: peripheral blood. The source of these receptors is a human donor with acute or convalescent COVID-19. The donor label of this sample is uncertain.

The chain recombines TRBV10-3 with TRBJ2-5, with a tentative D call TRBD1 (6 bases). V dropped 8 bases and J dropped 4 bases, with 14 bases sitting between them. CDR1 and CDR2 (germline): ENHRY, SYGVKD. This CDR3 region has 13 residues. The CDR3 is CAISVTGSETQYF. The CDR3 DNA follows: TGTGCCATCTCCGTTACAGGGTCAGAGACCCAGTACTTC.

This chain joins TRBV10-3 and TRBJ1-1, with D possibly being TRBD1 (5 bases). CDR3 length: 14 amino acids. Germline V gene lookup returns CDR1 ENHRY and CDR2 SYGVKD. Trimming stripped 4 bases from V and 0 bases from J, with 9 bases between. This chain's CDR3 is CAISASGVNTEAFF. As DNA, the CDR3 is TGTGCCATCAGTGCCTCGGGGGTGAACACTGAAGCTTTCTTT.

The J gene is TRBJ2-3, the V gene TRBV9, with 12 positions matching TRBD2. V was clipped by 4 bases and J by 11 bases; unmatched bases: 14. The CDR3 sequence is 16 residues long. Germline CDR1 SGDLS, CDR2 YYNGEE. CDR3 nucleotide sequence: TGTGCCAGCAGCTCCGGACTAGCGGGACTATCCTATAAGCAGTATTTT. This gives the protein CASSSGLAGLSYKQYF.

As to this clone: Within the sample, other DNA sequences also encode this same CDR3. The chain is built from TRBV6-5 and TRBJ1-5; 7 positions agree with TRBD1. The CDR3 runs to 13 residues. V lost 5 bases and J lost 4; bases outside the gene matches: 2. Germline V gene data show CDR1 as MNHEY and CDR2 as SVGAGI. CDR3 bases: TGTGCCAGCAGTCGCAGGGGGAATCAGCCCCAGCATTTT. Protein product: CASSRRGNQPQHF.

The V call is TRBV6-1, the J call TRBJ2-1, with D possibly being TRBD2 (5 bases). This CDR3 contains 20 residues. Trimming cost V 0 bases and J 6 bases, with 27 bases left between them. CDR1 MNHNS and CDR2 SASEGT come from the germline V gene. CDR3 DNA: TGTGCCAGCAGTGAAGCGGATTCCCTCCGGGGATGGGCCATGTCCAATGAGCAGTTCTTC. Amino acid sequence: CASSEADSLRGWAMSNEQFF.

This chain joins TRBV24-1 and TRBJ2-2; TRBD1 matches 9 bases. This CDR3 region has 17 residues. CDR1 KGHDR and CDR2 SFDVKD come from the germline V gene. After removal of 3 bases from V and 1 base from J, the junction contained 5 bases not matched to a gene. The CDR3 spells CATSDGGTGRNTGELFF. CDR3 DNA: TGTGCCACCAGTGATGGAGGGACAGGGCGGAACACCGGGGAGCTGTTTTTT.

V gene TRBV9 combines with J gene TRBJ2-3; 7 bases map to TRBD1. V lost 0 bases and J lost 3; bases outside the gene matches: 1. The germline V gene encodes CDR1 SGDLS and CDR2 YYNGEE. The CDR3 runs to 14 residues. CDR3 region: CASSVEQGTDTQYF. DNA of the CDR3: TGTGCCAGCAGCGTAGAACAGGGGACAGATACGCAGTATTTT.

The chain recombines TRBV12-5 with TRBJ1-2, with D tentatively TRBD1 (5 bases). CDR3 length equals 13 residues. V was cut by 6 bases and J by 1 base, with 9 bases left in between. Per germline, CDR1 LGHNT and CDR2 FRNRAP. The CDR3: CASGVQGNYGYTF. In nucleotides, the CDR3 is TGTGCTAGTGGGGTCCAGGGTAACTATGGCTACACCTTC.

The chain combines TRBV29-1 with TRBJ1-1; the match to TRBD1 covers 8 bases. The CDR3 consists of 12 residues. V lost 6 bases to trimming and J lost 1 base; unmatched junction nucleotides: 1. CDR1 is SQVTM, CDR2 ANQGSEA, per germline. CDR3 DNA sequence: TGCAGCGTGGACAGGGCGAACACTGAAGCTTTCTTT. This translates into CSVDRANTEAFF.

The chain carries TRBV9 and TRBJ2-5; the match to TRBD1 covers 11 bases. Trimming at V came to 4 bases and at J to 13 bases, leaving 12 bases not matched to a gene. The germline gives CDR1 SGDLS, CDR2 YYNGEE. The CDR3 runs to 14 residues. CDR3 sequence (DNA): TGTGCCAGCAGCCAAGGACAGGGGGCTTACCATGTGTACTTC. As protein: CASSQGQGAYHVYF.

The gene calls are TRBV7-2 and TRBJ1-1; a weak D match, TRBD1 (6 bases). Per the germline V gene, CDR1 is SGHTA and CDR2 is FQGNSA. The CDR3 length is 14 residues. Trimming removed 5 bases from V and 4 bases from J, with 14 bases in between. The CDR3: CASSPKGGGTEAFF. The CDR3 nucleotides are TGTGCCAGCAGCCCTAAGGGGGGGGGCACTGAAGCTTTCTTT.

V gene TRBV29-1 combines with J gene TRBJ1-1; 12 nucleotides line up with TRBD1. CDR3 length: 15 amino acids. Germline CDR1 is SQVTM and CDR2 is ANQGSEA. V lost 5 bases and J lost 4; bases outside the gene matches: 8. This CDR3 reads CSVPGQGAPGTEAFF. The CDR3 bases are TGCAGCGTTCCGGGACAGGGGGCGCCGGGCACTGAAGCTTTCTTT.

The rearrangement joins TRBV7-9 to TRBJ2-1; 10 nucleotides line up with TRBD2. The V gene's germline CDR1 is SEHNR and CDR2 FQNEAQ (reference sequence). V lost 5 bases, J lost 0 bases, and 10 bases stayed unmatched. There are 18 residues in the CDR3. CDR3 nucleotide sequence: TGTGCCAGCAGCGGACCAGCGGGAGGGCCACCCTCCTACAATGAGCAGTTCTTC. Residues: CASSGPAGGPPSYNEQFF.

This clone is a singleton in its sample. The chain has TRBV28 and TRBJ1-2, with D unresolved. Germline CDR1 and CDR2: MDHEN and SYDVKM. The CDR3 spans 13 residues. V dropped 3 bases and J dropped 0 bases, with 5 bases sitting between them. The CDR3 loop reads CASSFNPNYGYTF. The CDR3 DNA sequence: TGTGCCAGCAGTTTTAATCCTAACTATGGCTACACCTTC.

The V and J genes are TRBV4-1 and TRBJ1-1; 7 bases map to TRBD1. V lost 0 bases, J lost 3 bases, and 10 bases stayed unmatched. This CDR3 comprises 17 residues. Germline V gene sequence: CDR1 MGHRA, CDR2 YSYEKL. CDR3 amino acids: CASSQDRTGDRYTEAFF. CDR3 DNA sequence: TGCGCCAGCAGCCAAGATCGAACAGGGGATAGGTACACTGAAGCTTTCTTT.

V gene TRBV6-5 combines with J gene TRBJ1-3, with 7 bases matching TRBD1. There are 14 residues in the CDR3. J was trimmed by 8 bases and V by 7 bases; bases with no gene match: 11. Looked up from germline, CDR1 is MNHEY and CDR2 is SVGAGI. This CDR3 is CASKLQGKTYTIYF. The CDR3 bases are TGTGCCAGCAAGTTACAGGGGAAAACGTACACCATATATTTT.

This rearrangement joins TRBV9 to TRBJ1-2; D gene uncertain. V lost 3 bases to trimming and J lost 8 bases, with 20 bases between them. Germline V gives CDR1 SGDLS, CDR2 YYNGEE. CDR3 size: 15 residues. CDR3 protein: CASSGPDIQPGGYTF. The CDR3, as DNA: TGTGCCAGCAGCGGTCCCGACATTCAACCGGGAGGCTACACCTTC.

The J gene is TRBJ2-3, the V gene TRBV4-2, with 8 bases fitting TRBD2. The CDR3 has 19 residues. With V trimmed by 0 bases and J by 3 bases, 14 bases remained unmatched. Germline-derived CDR1 and CDR2 are LGHNA and YNFKEQ. The DNA of the CDR3 is TGTGCCAGCAGCCAAGAGGTTCCGGGAACGGGGGGGCCAACAGATACGCAGTATTTT. Translated: CASSQEVPGTGGPTDTQYF.

As to this clone: Additional DNA sequences in this sample encode the identical CDR3. This rearrangement joins TRBV18 to TRBJ1-6; 8 bases fit TRBD1. Germline CDR1 is KGHSH and CDR2 is LQKENI. Germline trimming cut 2 bases from V and 8 bases from J; bases unmatched to any gene: 2. CDR3 length: 14 residues. CDR3 sequence reads: CASSPSGGDSPLHF. Written as DNA, the CDR3 is TGTGCCAGCTCACCATCAGGGGGCGATTCACCCCTCCACTTT.

Details on this clone: One junction end disagrees with the germline gene, perhaps due to a read error. The gene calls are TRBV7-7 and TRBJ2-5; weak D call: TRBD2 (5 bases). From germline, CDR1 is SSHAT and CDR2 FNYEAQ (reference sequence). This CDR3 contains 14 residues. CDR3 nucleotide sequence: TGTGCTAGCAGCCCTAGCCCCACTCAAGAGACCCAGTACTTC. Its protein product is CASSPSPTQETQYF.

The chain recombines TRBV6-5 with TRBJ2-1; D is unclear. The germline V gene has CDR1 MNHEY and CDR2 SVGAGI. V lost 7 bases to trimming and J lost 9 bases, with 19 bases between them. The CDR3 spans 14 residues. This CDR3 reads CASTPPGLYSEQFF. The DNA for the CDR3 is TGTGCCAGCACGCCACCGGGTCTTTATAGTGAGCAGTTCTTC.

This rearrangement joins TRBV10-2 to TRBJ1-3, with 9 bases identical to TRBD1. Per the germline V gene, CDR1 is WSHSY and CDR2 is SAAADI. The ends lost 5 bases at V and 15 bases at J; junction bases unmatched: 14. The CDR3 is made up of 14 amino acids. This CDR3 reads CASSHVPGQGYSYF. CDR3 in DNA: TGCGCCAGCAGTCACGTCCCGGGACAGGGTTATTCATATTTT.

This clone was counted a few times. V and J are TRBV3-1 (or the pseudogene TRBV3-2) and TRBJ2-1; 11 bases line up with TRBD2. The CDR3 consists of 16 residues. The V segment lost 4 bases and the J segment 7 bases; nucleotides outside the gene matches: 9. The germline V gene has CDR1 LGHDT and CDR2 YNNKEL (reference sequence). CDR3 in DNA: TGTGCCAGCAGCCGCCGAACTAGCGGGAGTTCTAATGAGCAGTTCTTC. Its protein is CASSRRTSGSSNEQFF.

This clone appeared a single time. The rearrangement uses TRBV7-2 and TRBJ1-2; 8 bases match TRBD1. V was clipped by 5 bases and J by 8 bases; unmatched bases: 7. Germline V CDR1 and CDR2: SGHTA, FQGNSA. This CDR3 region has 13 residues. CDR3 DNA: TGTGCCAGCAGCCCGGACAGGGAGCGAGGCTACACCTTC. The encoded protein is CASSPDRERGYTF.